What follows are 17 T cell receptor beta chains derived from one specimen sequenced in a study of blood T cell repertoires in COVID-19. Only in-frame clones appear in the TCRdb table, and some are missing; sequencing was by immunoSEQ multiplex PCR. The sample contains roughly 330,000 clones, 88% of which appear only once. The sequencing input was PBMCs or T cells enriched from blood (not recorded which). The receptors originated from a man between 25 and 39 years old who had recovered from COVID-19.

The V call is TRBV9, the J call TRBJ1-3, with D possibly TRBD1 on 5 matching bases. The CDR3 has 14 residues. Germline lookup yields CDR1 SGDLS and CDR2 YYNGEE. The V gene lost 0 bases and the J gene lost 2 bases, with 6 bases spanning the gap. The CDR3 region is CASSVARAGNTIYF. The CDR3 DNA is TGTGCCAGCAGCGTAGCCAGGGCTGGAAACACCATATATTTT.

Comments on this clone: Other DNA sequences in this specimen translate into the identical CDR3. The V gene is TRBV9, the J gene TRBJ2-1; TRBD1 matches 7 bases. The CDR3 has 15 amino acids. Germline CDR1 is SGDLS and CDR2 is YYNGEE. The junction had 5 bases not matched to a gene; V was cut back by 0 bases and J by 5 bases. The DNA of the CDR3 is TGTGCCAGCAGCGTAGCTCCAGGGGGAGACAATGAGCAGTTCTTC. It translates to CASSVAPGGDNEQFF. Drawing the rest from reference TRBV9 and TRBJ2-1, the complete variable domain is DSGVTQTPKHLITATGQRVTLRCSPRSGDLSVYWYQQSLDQGLQFLIQYYNGEERAKGNILERFSAQQFPDLHSELNLSSLELGDSALYFCASSVAPGGDNEQFFGPGTRLTVL.

CDR3 residues: CASSLTPGSHEQYF. The CDR3 DNA reads as TGCGCCAGCAGCTTGACGCCAGGGTCCCACGAGCAGTACTTC. The rearrangement uses TRBV5-1 and TRBJ2-7, with D maybe TRBD1 (5 bases). The V and J ends lost 1 base and 5 bases respectively, with 13 bases between them. The CDR3 has 14 residues. The germline CDR1 and CDR2 sequences are SGHRS and YFSETQ.

The J gene is TRBJ1-4, the V gene TRBV12-2. TRBV12-2 is described as a pseudogene. The CDR3 has 20 amino acids. The CDR3 spells CASLLNNLEGWAGKNEKLFF. DNA of the CDR3: TGTGCAAGTCTCCTGAACAATTTAGAGGGCTGGGCCGGAAAAAATGAAAAACTGTTTTTT.

The rearrangement joins TRBV19 to TRBJ2-2; TRBD2 agrees at 11 bases. The germline V gene encodes CDR1 LNHDA and CDR2 SQIVND (reference sequence). This CDR3 region has 17 residues. V dropped 7 bases and J dropped 1; count of bases not matched to a gene: 8. For the CDR3, the DNA is TGTGCCAGTATCTGGACAGGGACTAGCGGGAACACCGGGGAGCTGTTTTTT. Residues: CASIWTGTSGNTGELFF.

The chain recombines TRBV4-1 with TRBJ2-5; the match to TRBD1 covers 7 bases. This CDR3 is 15 amino acids long. Per germline, CDR1 MGHRA and CDR2 YSYEKL. Trimming took 3 bases from V and 4 from J; bases not matched to a gene: 8. The CDR3 nucleotides are TGCGCCAGCAGCCAGATACAGGGGACCCCAGAGACCCAGTACTTC. Translation gives CASSQIQGTPETQYF.

This rearrangement joins TRBV28 to TRBJ1-4; a possible D gene is TRBD1 (6 bases). The V gene's germline CDR1 is MDHEN and CDR2 SYDVKM. The CDR3 sequence is 16 residues long. The V end was cut by 2 bases, the J end by 7 bases, with 17 bases between. This CDR3 is CASSLVPGVISEKLFF. For the CDR3, the DNA is TGTGCCAGCAGTTTAGTCCCAGGGGTAATTAGTGAAAAACTGTTTTTT.

This clone has only one observation. The chain has TRBV11-2 and TRBJ2-5; TRBD2 matches at 11 bases. The germline gives CDR1 SGHAT, CDR2 FQNNGV. The V gene end was trimmed by 0 bases and the J gene end by 5 bases; junction bases not matched to a gene: 5. The CDR3 loop spans 16 amino acids. The CDR3: CASSLEPSGGSETQYF. The CDR3 DNA reads TGTGCCAGCAGCTTAGAGCCTAGCGGGGGGAGCGAGACCCAGTACTTC.

The gene calls are TRBV28 and TRBJ2-7; 7 positions match TRBD1. Trimming at V came to 3 bases and at J to 4 bases, leaving 3 bases not matched to a gene. CDR3 size: 13 residues. The germline CDR1 and CDR2 sequences are MDHEN and SYDVKM. The CDR3 DNA reads as TGTGCCAGCAGTTTCGGACAGGTATACGAGCAGTACTTC. This encodes CASSFGQVYEQYF.

The J gene is TRBJ2-7, the V gene TRBV12-3 or TRBV12-4; 9 nucleotides line up with TRBD1. J lost 7 bases, V lost 6 bases, and 4 bases had no gene match. This CDR3 has 12 amino acids. CDR3 region: CASRTGGREQYF. CDR3 sequence (DNA): TGTGCCAGCAGAACAGGGGGCAGAGAGCAGTACTTC.

The chain links TRBV24-1 to TRBJ1-5, with unresolved D. The CDR3 totals 8 residues. Per the germline V gene, CDR1 is KGHDR and CDR2 is SFDVKD. The germline V and J ends were trimmed by 12 bases and 10 bases, with 6 bases remaining between them. The CDR3 nucleotides read TGTGCCTCGGGTCCCCAGCATTTT. Amino acid sequence: CASGPQHF.

J is TRBJ2-3 and V is TRBV11-2; 12 nucleotides agree with TRBD1. The CDR3 totals 16 residues. V lost 5 bases to trimming and J lost 5 bases; unmatched junction nucleotides: 8. CDR1 is SGHAT and CDR2 is FQNNGV in the germline V gene. CDR3 residues: CASSPPGQGAVDTQYF. CDR3 nucleotide sequence: TGTGCCAGCAGCCCGCCGGGACAGGGGGCTGTAGATACGCAGTATTTT.

This chain uses TRBV7-9 with TRBJ2-7, with TRBD1 matching 7 bases. This CDR3 is 15 amino acids long. After removal of 1 base from V and 3 bases from J, the junction contained 6 bases not matched to a gene. Germline V gene data show CDR1 as SEHNR and CDR2 as FQNEAQ (reference sequence). The CDR3 bases are TGTGCCAGCAGCTTAGAGGGACAGACCTACTACGAGCAGTACTTC. Translated, it gives CASSLEGQTYYEQYF.

The CDR3 DNA follows: TGTGCCAGCAGCCATCCACAAACCGGGGAGCTGTTTTTT. Translating it yields CASSHPQTGELFF. The rearrangement uses TRBV3-1 (or the pseudogene TRBV3-2) and TRBJ2-2; D call uncertain. Germline CDR1 reads LGHDT; CDR2 reads YNNKEL (reference sequence). The V end was cut by 3 bases, the J end by 5 bases, with 7 bases between. CDR3 length: 13 amino acids.

The chain couples TRBV7-9 to TRBJ2-7; D is uncertain. V was cut by 5 bases and J by 2 bases, with 16 bases left in between. Germline values: CDR1 SEHNR, CDR2 FQNEAQ (reference sequence). This CDR3 has 15 amino acids. CDR3 residues: CASSPISHTPYEQYF. The CDR3 DNA is TGTGCCAGCAGCCCAATTTCACACACCCCCTACGAGCAGTACTTC.

The chain employs TRBV7-9 and TRBJ1-4, with TRBD1 identical over 7 bases. J was trimmed by 1 base and V by 5 bases; bases with no gene match: 16. The CDR3 covers 19 residues. Germline V CDR1 and CDR2: SEHNR, FQNEAQ (reference sequence). The CDR3 sequence is CASSIGSGTDFGTNEKLFF. Here the CDR3 DNA reads TGTGCCAGCAGCATAGGATCGGGGACAGACTTCGGAACTAATGAAAAACTGTTTTTT.

This chain joins TRBV28 and TRBJ2-1, with unresolved D. V lost 6 bases to trimming and J lost 1 base, with 16 bases between them. CDR1 is MDHEN, CDR2 SYDVKM, per germline. The CDR3 contains 16 residues. CDR3 residues: CASSRVPSLSYNEQFF. CDR3 bases: TGTGCCAGCAGCCGAGTGCCGTCCTTATCCTACAATGAGCAGTTCTTC. The variable domain in full, completed from reference TRBV28 and TRBJ2-1, reads DVKVTQSSRYLVKRTGEKVFLECVQDMDHENMFWYRQDPGLGLRLIYFSYDVKMKEKGDIPEGYSVSREKKERFSLILESASTNQTSMYLCASSRVPSLSYNEQFFGPGTRLTVL.